The 18 T cell receptor beta chains below all came from one sample that was sequenced in a study of cytomegalovirus exposure and HLA in healthy donors. PCR used 60 Vbeta primers and 13 Jbeta primers. Produced via immunoSEQ multiplex PCR; TCRdb's table is partial and in-frame only. The data contain some 130,000 clones, 8.5% to 10% of them singletons. What was sequenced was PBMCs. The receptors stem from a man aged 50 or older in good health and CMV-seronegative.

This clone was seen more than once but under ten times. The rearrangement joins TRBV2 to TRBJ1-4, with 7 bases that match TRBD1. The CDR3 covers 14 residues. Trimming cost V 7 bases and J 0 bases; bases outside gene matches: 2. CDR1 and CDR2 from the germline V gene are SNHLY and FYNNEI. The CDR3 region has the DNA TGTGCCAGCACCGGGACAGCAACTAATGAAAAACTGTTTTTT. This sequence encodes CASTGTATNEKLFF.

The chain combines TRBV7-9 with TRBJ2-7, with D maybe TRBD2 (5 bases). Trimming left V 7 bases short and J 6 bases short, with 31 bases between. The CDR3 has 18 residues. Germline values: CDR1 SEHNR, CDR2 FQNEAQ (reference sequence). CDR3 nucleotides: TGTGCCAGCACCATCACCCCCCTGCCTGCGGGTAAAGTCTCCGAGCAGTACTTC. It yields the protein CASTITPLPAGKVSEQYF.

This clone has only a few counts. The chain uses TRBV11-2 and TRBJ1-1; 7 positions match TRBD1. Germline CDR1 and CDR2: SGHAT and FQNNGV. The CDR3 has 16 residues. V gave up 2 bases and J gave up 7 bases; unmatched junction bases: 13. CDR3 protein: CASSLLGYRGDREAFF. DNA of the CDR3: TGTGCCAGCAGCTTATTGGGGTACAGGGGCGACCGTGAAGCTTTCTTT.

Only a few counts were recorded for this clone. This chain joins TRBV14 and TRBJ2-5; D gene ambiguous. V was pared by 4 bases and J by 0 bases, with 6 bases between. Per the germline V gene, CDR1 is SGHDN and CDR2 is FVKESK. The CDR3 consists of 13 residues. The CDR3 DNA follows: TGTGCCAGCAGCCGCACAAACCAAGAGACCCAGTACTTC. Translating gives CASSRTNQETQYF.

This clone has only a few counts. Other DNA variants within this sample encode the same CDR3. This chain connects TRBV6-5 to TRBJ1-1; TRBD1 agrees at 7 bases. Trimming took 0 bases from V and 2 from J; bases not matched to a gene: 0. This CDR3 has 14 residues. Germline CDR1 reads MNHEY; CDR2 reads SVGAGI. Written as DNA, the CDR3 is TGTGCCAGCAGTTACTCAGGGGGCAACACTGAAGCTTTCTTT. Translating gives CASSYSGGNTEAFF.

The V gene is TRBV28, the J gene TRBJ2-7, with TRBD1 as a possible D gene (5 bases). CDR1 is MDHEN, CDR2 SYDVKM, per germline. This CDR3 has 13 residues. V was cut by 5 bases and J by 5 bases, with 13 bases left in between. The chain's CDR3 is CASSIPGYHEQYF. The CDR3 bases are TGTGCCAGCAGTATACCAGGGTATCACGAGCAGTACTTC.

CDR3 nucleotide sequence: TGTGCCAGCAGACTCGGGACAGCCAACACTGAAGCTTTCTTT. As protein: CASRLGTANTEAFF. The chain couples TRBV7-9 to TRBJ1-1; 7 bases align to TRBD1. Looked up from germline, CDR1 is SEHNR and CDR2 is FQNEAQ (reference sequence). The CDR3 consists of 14 residues. V shed 6 bases, J shed 2 bases, and the junction held 6 bases outside the gene matches.

The table lists this clone with a few counts. The chain joins TRBV30 to TRBJ2-7, with 9 nucleotides matching TRBD2. This CDR3 has 17 amino acids. V was pared by 0 bases and J by 2 bases, with 11 bases of the junction left unmatched. Germline loops: CDR1 GTSNPN, CDR2 SVGIG (reference sequence). Written as DNA, the CDR3 is TGTGCCTGGAGTGTAGAAGGCGGTCAGCGGGGGGCCTACGAGCAGTACTTC. Protein: CAWSVEGGQRGAYEQYF.

In this sample, this clone turned up a few times. The chain links TRBV5-6 to TRBJ2-7; a possible D gene is TRBD1 (6 bases). Germline V gene data show CDR1 as SGHDT and CDR2 as YYEEEE. Between the trimmed V and J ends, which lost 1 base and 3 bases, there was a span of 20 bases. The CDR3 runs to 17 residues. CDR3 region: CASSLLAGANRIYEQYF. The DNA for the CDR3 is TGTGCCAGCAGCTTGTTGGCAGGGGCTAACCGAATCTACGAGCAGTACTTC.

The chain is built from TRBV20-1 and TRBJ2-7; D may be TRBD1 (6 bases). Germline V CDR1 and CDR2: DFQATT, SNEGSKA (reference sequence). This CDR3 has 11 amino acids. The CDR3 region is CSVLGGYEQYF. The CDR3 DNA reads as TGCAGCGTTCTAGGGGGCTACGAGCAGTACTTC.

The J gene is TRBJ2-2, the V gene TRBV5-6; D not certain. This CDR3 has 13 residues. The V end lost 1 base, the J end lost 4 bases, and 5 bases lay between the germline ends. In germline, CDR1 is SGHDT, CDR2 YYEEEE. CDR3 region: CASSLPGTGELFF. In DNA form, the CDR3 reads TGTGCCAGCAGCTTGCCGGGCACCGGGGAGCTGTTTTTT. Supplemented by reference TRBV5-6 and TRBJ2-2, the full variable domain reads DAGVTQSPTHLIKTRGQQVTLRCSPKSGHDTVSWYQQALGQGPQFIFQYYEEEERQRGNFPDRFSGHQFPNYSSELNVNALLLGDSALYLCASSLPGTGELFFGEGSRLTVL.

This clone was seen a single time. This rearrangement joins TRBV9 to TRBJ2-5, with TRBD1 matching 10 bases. The J call is uncertain, as TRBJ2-7 better fits the DNA end. CDR3 length: 15 amino acids. Per germline, CDR1 SGDLS and CDR2 YYNGEE. CDR3 DNA sequence: TGTGCCAGCAGCGTAGAGGGACAGGGGACCTACGAGCAGTACTTC. Translating it yields CASSVEGQGTYEQYF.

This clone showed up just a few times. This sequence joins TRBV16 and TRBJ2-7, with D maybe TRBD1 (5 bases). CDR3 length: 15 amino acids. V lost 3 bases and J lost 0, with 12 bases in between. Germline assignment: CDR1 KGHSY and CDR2 FQNENV. This CDR3 is CASSQGRTLSYEQYF. CDR3 DNA sequence: TGTGCCAGCAGCCAGGGCCGGACACTCTCCTACGAGCAGTACTTC. The full variable domain, rest sourced from reference TRBV16 and TRBJ2-7, is GEEVAQTPKHLVRGEGQKAKLYCAPIKGHSYVFWYQQVLKNEFKFLISFQNENVFDETGMPKERFSAKCLPNSPCSLEIQATKLEDSAVYFCASSQGRTLSYEQYFGPGTRLTVT.

This clone was seen only a few times. The V and J genes are TRBV4-1 and TRBJ1-1, with 9 bases lining up with TRBD1. This CDR3 has 15 amino acids. V shed 3 bases, J shed 1 base, and the junction held 3 bases outside the gene matches. Looked up from germline, CDR1 is MGHRA and CDR2 is YSYEKL. CDR3 protein: CASSHGQGPNTEAFF. The DNA of the CDR3 is TGCGCCAGCAGCCACGGACAGGGGCCGAACACTGAAGCTTTCTTT.

The rearrangement uses TRBV27 and TRBJ1-5; a possible D gene is TRBD1 (5 bases). CDR1 and CDR2 from the germline V gene are MNHEY and SMNVEV (reference sequence). The CDR3 contains 14 residues. Trimming left V 2 bases short and J 6 bases short, with 11 bases between. The CDR3 loop reads CASSLVGAVQPQHF. Written as DNA, the CDR3 is TGTGCCAGCAGTTTAGTTGGGGCTGTTCAGCCCCAGCATTTT.

This clone showed up just a few times. The chain employs TRBV7-7 and TRBJ2-7; TRBD1 matches 9 bases. Trimming cost V 7 bases and J 3 bases; bases outside gene matches: 7. Germline CDR1 is SSHAT and CDR2 is FNYEAQ (reference sequence). There are 14 residues in the CDR3. The DNA of the CDR3 is TGTGCCAGCATGGCGTGGACAGGGGTCTACGAGCAGTACTTC. Protein product: CASMAWTGVYEQYF.

The rearrangement links TRBV2 to TRBJ1-1; D remains ambiguous. Trimming took off 5 bases at V and 0 bases at J, with 10 bases between the two ends. CDR1 is SNHLY, CDR2 FYNNEI, per germline. The CDR3 is made up of 14 amino acids. For the CDR3, the DNA is TGTGCCAGCAGTACGCAGGCCTTGAACACTGAAGCTTTCTTT. Translation gives CASSTQALNTEAFF.

The chain carries TRBV5-8 and TRBJ1-2; no firm D call. CDR3 length: 16 residues. V was trimmed by 5 bases and J by 4 bases, leaving 21 bases between them. Germline lookup yields CDR1 SGHTS and CDR2 YDEGEE. This chain's CDR3 is CASSKGGAQEGYGYTF. The CDR3 coding sequence is TGTGCCAGCAGTAAGGGAGGCGCCCAGGAAGGCTATGGCTACACCTTC.